The 3 T cell receptor beta chains reported below all come from one sample, sequenced in a study of T-cell reconstitution after alpha-beta-depleted transplantation in children. The library targeted TCRbeta and was prepared with unique molecular identifiers. One entry per CDR3 protein, called by TCRdb with MiXCR from the PCR reads. The table records hundreds of thousands of distinct CDR3 sequences, around 13% of them present only once. The sample consisted of PBMCs, taken before TCRalphabeta/CD19-depleted stem cell transplant. Receptors were obtained from a girl aged 2 to 9 with congenital amegakaryocytic thrombocytopenia, due to receive a stem cell transplant.

This clonotype was seen a few times. The V and J genes are TRBV6-5 and TRBJ1-1, with D perhaps TRBD1 (5 bases). This CDR3 has 14 residues. V was cut by 2 bases and J by 2 bases, with 9 bases left in between. Germline V gene data show CDR1 as MNHEY and CDR2 as SVGAGI. DNA of the CDR3: TGTGCCAGCAGTTACAAGACAGCTAACACTGAAGCTTTCTTT. This codes for CASSYKTANTEAFF.

This clonotype appeared many times. The chain joins TRBV6-5 to TRBJ2-1, with no clear D. CDR3 length equals 15 residues. Between the trimmed V and J ends, which lost 8 bases and 0 bases, there was a span of 14 bases. The germline gives CDR1 MNHEY, CDR2 SVGAGI. As DNA, the CDR3 is TGTGCCAGCCTCTCTGGCGGAAGCTCCTACAATGAGCAGTTCTTC. This encodes CASLSGGSSYNEQFF.

About this clonotype itself: This could be a read error, since a much larger clone is one nucleotide away. V and J are TRBV7-9 and TRBJ1-5; D unclear. CDR1 SEHNR and CDR2 FQNEAQ come from the germline V gene (reference sequence). The CDR3 loop spans 15 amino acids. CDR3 nucleotide sequence: TGTGCCAGCAGCGCTTTCCCGGGTCCTAATCACCCCCAGCATTTT. This encodes CASSAFPGPNHPQHF.